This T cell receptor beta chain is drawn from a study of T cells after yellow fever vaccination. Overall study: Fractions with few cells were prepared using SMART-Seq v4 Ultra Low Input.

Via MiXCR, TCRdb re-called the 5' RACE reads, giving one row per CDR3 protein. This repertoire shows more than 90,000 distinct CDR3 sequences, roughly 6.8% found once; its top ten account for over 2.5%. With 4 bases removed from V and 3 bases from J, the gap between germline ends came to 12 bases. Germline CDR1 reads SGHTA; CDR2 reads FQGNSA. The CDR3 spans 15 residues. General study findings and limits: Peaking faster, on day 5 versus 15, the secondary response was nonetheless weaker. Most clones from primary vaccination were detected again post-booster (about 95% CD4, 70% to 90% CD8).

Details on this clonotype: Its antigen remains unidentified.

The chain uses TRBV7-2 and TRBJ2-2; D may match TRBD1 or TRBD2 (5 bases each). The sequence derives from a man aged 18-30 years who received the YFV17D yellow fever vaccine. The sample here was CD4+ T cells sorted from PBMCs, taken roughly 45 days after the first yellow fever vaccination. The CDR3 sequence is CASSSPRGHTGELFF. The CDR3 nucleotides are TGTGCCAGCAGCTCCCCGAGGGGACACACCGGGGAGCTGTTTTTT.